The present TCR beta chain was sequenced within a study of T cell responses to AZD1222 COVID-19 vaccine. As concerns this clone: Its antigen remains unidentified.

Using immunoSEQ multiplex PCR, the repertoire was profiled, and TCRdb retains in-frame clones only, with some absent. The sample has approximately 100,000 clones, over 85% seen once; the top ten hold roughly 2%. Germline loops: CDR1 SGHTA, CDR2 FQGTGA. The CDR3 runs 17 residues. V shed 8 bases and J shed 2 bases, with 22 bases lying between them. Regarding the study as a whole: Vaccine-related CD4 TCRs covered spike, predominating at 160-218 and 743-854. A mostly white British donor set with more females was recruited, and clonal diversity was possibly underestimated.

The chain links TRBV7-3 to TRBJ2-4, with D maybe TRBD2 (5 bases). Here the sequenced sample was peripheral blood, taken on day 0 of AZD1222 vaccination. This TCR came from an adult in good health. CDR3 DNA sequence: TGTGCCAGCTCCTCTGAGGGCGAGATAATATCCAAAAACATTCAGTACTTC. Its protein is CASSSEGEIISKNIQYF.